The 27 T cell receptor beta chains presented below share a single source sample, sequenced in a study of T cells after yellow fever vaccination. TCRdb reprocessed the 5' RACE reads with MiXCR, giving one entry per CDR3 protein. The sample includes some 340,000 distinct CDR3 sequences, over 3.5% seen only once; the top ten take 20% to 25%. The starting material was PBMCs, obtained 5 days after the yellow fever booster vaccination. Receptors were obtained from a man between 18 and 29 years old who received the YFV17D yellow fever vaccine.

In its sample, this clonotype was seen a few times. V and J are TRBV7-9 and TRBJ1-1, with D possibly TRBD1 on 6 matching bases. CDR3 length: 13 amino acids. Germline CDR1 and CDR2: SEHNR and FQNEAQ (reference sequence). Between the trimmed V and J ends, which lost 1 base and 6 bases, there was a span of 9 bases. DNA of the CDR3: TGTGCCAGCAGCTTAGGACAGGCGGCTGAAGCTTTCTTT. Its protein product is CASSLGQAAEAFF.

This clonotype was observed a handful of times. This chain connects TRBV9 to TRBJ2-2; possible D gene TRBD1, 6 bases. The CDR3 loop spans 15 amino acids. The germline CDR1 and CDR2 sequences are SGDLS and YYNGEE. With 2 bases removed from V and 0 bases from J, the gap between germline ends came to 8 bases. This chain's CDR3 is CASSVTGTNTGELFF. The CDR3 coding sequence is TGTGCCAGCAGCGTTACAGGGACGAACACCGGGGAGCTGTTTTTT.

Only a few counts were recorded for this clonotype. This chain connects TRBV13 to TRBJ2-7; D remains ambiguous. V lost 2 bases and J 0 bases, leaving 5 bases between the germline ends. There are 13 residues in the CDR3. Germline values: CDR1 PRHDT, CDR2 FYEKMQ (reference sequence). Written as DNA, the CDR3 is TGTGCCAGCAGCTTAACAGACTCCTACGAGCAGTACGTC. This codes for CASSLTDSYEQYV.

This clonotype was picked up a small number of times. The genes are TRBV5-4 and TRBJ2-3; unclear D gene. The CDR3 sequence is 14 residues long. In germline, CDR1 is SGHNT, CDR2 YYREEE (reference sequence). Trimming removed 4 bases at V and 0 bases at J, with 9 bases between. CDR3 DNA sequence: TGTGCCAGCAGCCCTTGGTCGAGCACAGATACGCAGTATTTT. It specifies CASSPWSSTDTQYF.

The chain employs TRBV10-3 and TRBJ1-5, with 7 positions matching TRBD1. Losses at the gene ends were 6 bases for V and 2 bases for J; bases not matched to a gene: 10. The CDR3 covers 16 residues. The germline V gene encodes CDR1 ENHRY and CDR2 SYGVKD. The CDR3 DNA follows: TGTGCCATCAGCCGGGACAGCCCCTCGGGCAATCAGCCCCAGCATTTT. This codes for CAISRDSPSGNQPQHF.

The DNA of the CDR3 is TGTGCCAGCAGCCCAGGAGGGACAGATGAAAAACTGTTTTTT. Amino acid sequence: CASSPGGTDEKLFF. The gene calls are TRBV9 and TRBJ1-4, with 7 bases fitting TRBD1. With V trimmed by 4 bases and J by 6 bases, 6 bases remained unmatched. Germline V gives CDR1 SGDLS, CDR2 YYNGEE. The CDR3 is 14 amino acids.

In this sample, this clonotype turned up many times. V gene TRBV7-8 combines with J gene TRBJ1-2, with a possible D match to TRBD1 (5 bases). CDR1 and CDR2 (germline): SGHVS, FQNEAQ. Deletions cut 4 bases from V and 3 bases from J, with 15 bases between. The CDR3 covers 15 residues. In DNA form, the CDR3 reads TGTGCCAGCAGCTCTCTCGGGGGGGTTGACTATGGCTACACCTTC. Amino acid sequence: CASSSLGGVDYGYTF.

This chain links TRBV7-8 with TRBJ2-3; D not certain. There are 14 residues in the CDR3. Per germline, CDR1 SGHVS and CDR2 FQNEAQ. V was cut by 1 base and J by 2 bases, with 7 bases left in between. CDR3 sequence (DNA): TGTGCCAGCAGCTTAGATGAGATCACAGATACGCAGTATTTT. Translated, it gives CASSLDEITDTQYF.

This clonotype came up a few times. The chain couples TRBV2 to TRBJ2-7; the D is unclear. The CDR3 runs 13 residues. The V gene's germline CDR1 is SNHLY and CDR2 FYNNEI. The germline V and J ends were trimmed by 5 bases and 2 bases, with 10 bases remaining between them. The CDR3 sequence: CASSWTEAYEQYF. In nucleotides, the CDR3 is TGTGCCAGCAGTTGGACGGAAGCCTACGAGCAGTACTTC.

This clonotype was picked up a small number of times. The rearrangement links TRBV12-3 or TRBV12-4 to TRBJ1-2; tentative D call: TRBD1 (5 bases). V was pared by 3 bases and J by 4 bases, with 9 bases between. There are 13 residues in the CDR3. The CDR3 reads CASSFRGTYGYTF. The CDR3 coding sequence is TGTGCCAGCAGTTTTCGGGGGACCTATGGCTACACCTTC.

This chain joins TRBV7-8 and TRBJ1-6, with D unresolved. The CDR3 is made up of 15 amino acids. CDR1 SGHVS and CDR2 FQNEAQ come from the germline V gene. Trimming left V 1 base short and J 10 bases short, with 14 bases between. The CDR3 bases are TGTGCCAGCAGCTTAGGCAGAGCGTTAGGGTCACCCCTCCACTTT. It is translated as CASSLGRALGSPLHF.

This clonotype was seen more than once but under ten times. The V call is TRBV21-1, the J call TRBJ2-3. TRBV21-1 is assigned pseudogene status. The CDR3 has 14 residues. The chain's CDR3 is CASRKGVGTDTQYF. CDR3 sequence (DNA): TGTGCCAGCAGAAAGGGGGTAGGCACAGATACGCAGTATTTT.

J is TRBJ1-4 and V is TRBV6-1, with TRBD1 identical over 7 bases. Germline V gene data show CDR1 as MNHNS and CDR2 as SASEGT. V lost 4 bases to trimming and J lost 11 bases; unmatched junction nucleotides: 7. The CDR3 spans 13 residues. In DNA, the CDR3 is TGTGCCAGCAGTGGACCAATGACAGGGAAACTGTTTTTT. Translated, it gives CASSGPMTGKLFF.

A few counts support this clonotype. V usage is TRBV4-3 and J usage is TRBJ1-2; D possibly corresponds to TRBD1 (5 bases). Germline V CDR1 and CDR2: LGHNA, YSLEER. This CDR3 spans 13 amino acids. The V end lost 1 base, the J end lost 4 bases, and 7 bases lay between the germline ends. CDR3 coding DNA: TGCGCCAGCAGCCAAGCCGGGGGCTATGGCTACACCTTC. It encodes CASSQAGGYGYTF.

This clonotype showed up just a few times. The chain carries TRBV5-1 and TRBJ2-1; 7 bases are shared with TRBD2. With V trimmed by 0 bases and J by 3 bases, 3 bases remained unmatched. Germline assignment: CDR1 SGHRS and CDR2 YFSETQ. This CDR3 is built from 15 residues. CDR3 nucleotide sequence: TGCGCCAGCAGCTTGGTCAGCGGGGACTACAATGAGCAGTTCTTC. Its protein product is CASSLVSGDYNEQFF.

V gene TRBV12-3 or TRBV12-4 combines with J gene TRBJ2-5; D possibly corresponds to TRBD1 (6 bases). The CDR3 runs 14 residues. Trimming shortened V by 2 bases and J by 5 bases, and 12 bases separated the two germline ends. Written as DNA, the CDR3 is TGTGCCAGCAGTTTATCAGGGGCACGGGAGACCCAGTACTTC. It translates to CASSLSGARETQYF.

This clonotype turned up a few times. The chain carries TRBV7-9 and TRBJ2-7, with a tentative D call TRBD1 (6 bases). The CDR3 length is 16 residues. Germline V gene lookup returns CDR1 SEHNR and CDR2 FQNEAQ (reference sequence). Trimming pared 4 bases from V and 3 bases from J, leaving 19 bases between. The CDR3 nucleotides are TGTGCCAGCAGCTCAGCCCGGTCGCAAGGGGGCTACGAGCAGTACGTC. It is translated as CASSSARSQGGYEQYV.

This clonotype was seen repeatedly, ten times or more. The chain links TRBV6-5 to TRBJ2-3; D ambiguous. CDR1 is MNHEY and CDR2 is SVGAGI in the germline V gene. V shed 2 bases and J shed 3 bases, with 12 bases lying between them. This CDR3 spans 15 amino acids. The CDR3 sequence is CASSYDGVRTDTQYF. The CDR3 DNA follows: TGTGCCAGCAGTTACGACGGTGTCAGGACAGATACGCAGTATTTT.

There are a few counts of this clonotype. The chain employs TRBV6-5 and TRBJ2-3; TRBD2 matches at 8 bases. V lost 2 bases and J lost 6; bases outside the gene matches: 7. Germline V lookup: CDR1 MNHEY, CDR2 SVGAGI. The CDR3 extends over 15 amino acids. This chain's CDR3 is CASSYPSGGRDTQYF. CDR3 sequence (DNA): TGTGCCAGCAGTTACCCGAGCGGGGGAAGGGATACGCAGTATTTT.

This clonotype has a count of ten or more. The rearrangement links TRBV28 to TRBJ2-5; D remains unclear. Germline CDR1 MDHEN, CDR2 SYDVKM. The CDR3 is 10 residues long. Trimming pared 8 bases from V and 7 bases from J, leaving 8 bases between. Written as DNA, the CDR3 is TGTGCCAGCGGACCAGGGACCCAGTACTTC. The encoded protein is CASGPGTQYF.

This clonotype was detected a few times. J is TRBJ1-5 and V is TRBV3-1; D is possibly TRBD1 (6 bases). The CDR3 runs to 15 residues. V lost 4 bases and J 7 bases, leaving 17 bases between the germline ends. CDR1 and CDR2 (germline): LGHDT, YNNKEL (reference sequence). The CDR3, as DNA: TGTGCCAGCAGCCCCCAAACAGGGTTGGGACAGCCCCAGCATTTT. The encoded protein is CASSPQTGLGQPQHF.

The V call is TRBV6-2 or TRBV6-3, the J call TRBJ2-5; D remains unclear. Germline V gene lookup returns CDR1 MNHEY and CDR2 SVGEGT. Deletions cut 0 bases from V and 3 bases from J, with 11 bases between. This CDR3 has 15 amino acids. The CDR3 sequence: CASSYSRVLEETQYF. In DNA, the CDR3 is TGTGCCAGCAGTTACTCCCGGGTCCTAGAAGAGACCCAGTACTTC.

This sequence joins TRBV5-1 and TRBJ2-7; 10 bases fit TRBD1. Unmatched junction bases numbered 13, after V lost 2 bases and J lost 5 bases. This CDR3 is built from 17 residues. The germline gives CDR1 SGHRS, CDR2 YFSETQ. This chain's CDR3 is CASSFTPFGTGDHEQYF. The CDR3 bases are TGCGCCAGCAGCTTTACGCCGTTCGGGACAGGGGATCACGAGCAGTACTTC.

The chain is built from TRBV28 and TRBJ2-5; 7 nucleotides agree with TRBD1. The CDR3 length is 14 residues. Germline CDR1 is MDHEN and CDR2 is SYDVKM. V shed 6 bases, J shed 2 bases, and the junction held 6 bases outside the gene matches. The CDR3 reads CASSHGTVQETQYF. The CDR3 nucleotides are TGTGCCAGCAGCCATGGGACAGTTCAAGAGACCCAGTACTTC.

This clonotype was seen only a few times. The V and J genes are TRBV6-1 and TRBJ1-2; no reliable D call. Germline V CDR1 and CDR2: MNHNS, SASEGT. The length of the CDR3 is 13 residues. V was pared by 6 bases and J by 3 bases, with 11 bases between. The CDR3: CASSQERDYGYTF. The CDR3 DNA reads as TGTGCCAGCAGCCAGGAACGGGACTATGGCTACACCTTC.

At least ten counts were recorded for this clonotype. V is TRBV5-1 and J is TRBJ2-2; D possibly corresponds to TRBD1 (6 bases). Germline V gene lookup returns CDR1 SGHRS and CDR2 YFSETQ. V was shortened by 7 bases and J by 7 bases, with 20 bases between the two germline ends. There are 15 residues in the CDR3. In DNA form, the CDR3 reads TGCGCCAGCGTCGATTTGGCAGGGGATTACGGGGAGCTGTTTTTT. It specifies CASVDLAGDYGELFF.

In its sample, this clonotype was seen many times. The CDR3 reads CASSYSRHDNEQFF. DNA for the CDR3: TGTGCCAGCAGTTACTCGAGACATGACAATGAGCAGTTCTTC. V and J are TRBV6-5 and TRBJ2-1, with no clear D. The CDR3 loop spans 14 amino acids. The V and J ends lost 0 bases and 5 bases respectively, with 8 bases between them. Germline V CDR1 and CDR2: MNHEY, SVGAGI.